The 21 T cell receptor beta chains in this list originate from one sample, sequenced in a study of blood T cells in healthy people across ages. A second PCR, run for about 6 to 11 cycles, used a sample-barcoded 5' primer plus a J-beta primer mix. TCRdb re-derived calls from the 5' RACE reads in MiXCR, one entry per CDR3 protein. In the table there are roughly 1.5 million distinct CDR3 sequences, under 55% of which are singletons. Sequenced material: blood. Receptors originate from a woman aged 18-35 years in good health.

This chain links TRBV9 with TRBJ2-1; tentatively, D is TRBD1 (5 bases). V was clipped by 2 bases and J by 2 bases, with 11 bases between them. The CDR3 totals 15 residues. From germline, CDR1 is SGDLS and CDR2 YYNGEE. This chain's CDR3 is CASSVSRAPYNEQFF. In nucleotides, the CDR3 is TGTGCCAGCAGCGTCAGCAGGGCCCCCTACAATGAGCAGTTCTTC. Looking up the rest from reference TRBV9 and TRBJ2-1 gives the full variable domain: DSGVTQTPKHLITATGQRVTLRCSPRSGDLSVYWYQQSLDQGLQFLIQYYNGEERAKGNILERFSAQQFPDLHSELNLSSLELGDSALYFCASSVSRAPYNEQFFGPGTRLTVL.

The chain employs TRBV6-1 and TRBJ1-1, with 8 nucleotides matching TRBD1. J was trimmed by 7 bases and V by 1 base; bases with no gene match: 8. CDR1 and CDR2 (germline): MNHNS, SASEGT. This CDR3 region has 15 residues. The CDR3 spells CASSEVRDRSNEAFF. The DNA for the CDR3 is TGTGCCAGCAGTGAAGTAAGGGACAGGAGTAATGAAGCTTTCTTT.

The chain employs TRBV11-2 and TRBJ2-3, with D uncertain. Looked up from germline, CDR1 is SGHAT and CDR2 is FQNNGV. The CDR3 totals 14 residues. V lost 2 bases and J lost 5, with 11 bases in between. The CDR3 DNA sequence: TGTGCCAGCAGCTTAACAGATAGAGTAGATACGCAGTATTTT. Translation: CASSLTDRVDTQYF.

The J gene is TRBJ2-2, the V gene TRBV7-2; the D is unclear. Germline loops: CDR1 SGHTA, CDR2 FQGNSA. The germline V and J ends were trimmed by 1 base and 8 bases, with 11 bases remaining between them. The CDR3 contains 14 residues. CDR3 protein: CASSLVASRGELFF. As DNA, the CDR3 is TGTGCCAGCAGCTTAGTCGCGTCTCGGGGGGAGCTGTTTTTT. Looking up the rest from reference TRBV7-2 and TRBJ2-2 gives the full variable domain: GAGVSQSPSNKVTEKGKDVELRCDPISGHTALYWYRQSLGQGLEFLIYFQGNSAPDKSGLPSDRFSAERTGGSVSTLTIQRTQQEDSAVYLCASSLVASRGELFFGEGSRLTVL.

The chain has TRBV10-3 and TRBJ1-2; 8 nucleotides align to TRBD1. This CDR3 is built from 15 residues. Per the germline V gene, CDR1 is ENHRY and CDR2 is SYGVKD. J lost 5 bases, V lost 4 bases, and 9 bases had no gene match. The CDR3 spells CAISGDRGLGYGYTF. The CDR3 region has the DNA TGTGCCATCAGTGGCGACAGGGGCTTAGGGTATGGCTACACCTTC.

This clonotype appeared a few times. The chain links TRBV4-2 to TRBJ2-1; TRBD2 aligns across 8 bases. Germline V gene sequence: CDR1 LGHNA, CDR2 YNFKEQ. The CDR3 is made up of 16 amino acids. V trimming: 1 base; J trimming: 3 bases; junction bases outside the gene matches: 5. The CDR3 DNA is TGTGCCAGCAGCCAAGCGATAGCGGGAAGCTACAATGAGCAGTTCTTC. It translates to CASSQAIAGSYNEQFF.

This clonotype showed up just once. Written as DNA, the CDR3 is TGCGCCAGCAGCCAAGGTCTAGCGGGAGGGCCGTACAATGAGCAGTACTTC. It yields the protein CASSQGLAGGPYNEQYF. V usage is TRBV4-3 and J usage is TRBJ2-7, with 12 nucleotides matching TRBD2. Germline V gene sequence: CDR1 LGHNA, CDR2 YSLEER. J gave up 7 bases and V 1 base, and 11 bases lay outside the gene matches. The CDR3 sequence is 17 residues long.

The CDR3 DNA sequence: TGTGCCACCAGCAGAGGACTAGCGGGATCTGAGCAGTTCTTC. Translated: CATSRGLAGSEQFF. V usage is TRBV15 and J usage is TRBJ2-1; 11 bases line up with TRBD2. Germline lookup yields CDR1 LNHNV and CDR2 YYDKDF (reference sequence). The CDR3 runs 14 residues. The V and J ends lost 1 base and 9 bases, in that order; junction bases with no gene match: 2.

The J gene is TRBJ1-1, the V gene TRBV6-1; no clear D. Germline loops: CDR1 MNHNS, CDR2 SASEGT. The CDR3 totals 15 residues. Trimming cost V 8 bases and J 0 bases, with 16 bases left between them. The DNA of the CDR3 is TGTGCCAGCGTTTACGGGCGAATAATGAACACTGAAGCTTTCTTT. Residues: CASVYGRIMNTEAFF.

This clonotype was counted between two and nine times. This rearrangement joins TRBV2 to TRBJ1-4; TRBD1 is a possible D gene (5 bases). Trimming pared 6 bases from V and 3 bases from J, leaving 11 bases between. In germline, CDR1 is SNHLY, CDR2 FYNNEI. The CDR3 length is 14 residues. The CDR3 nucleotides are TGTGCCAGCAGGACGGGACCCCCTAATGAAAAACTGTTTTTT. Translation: CASRTGPPNEKLFF.

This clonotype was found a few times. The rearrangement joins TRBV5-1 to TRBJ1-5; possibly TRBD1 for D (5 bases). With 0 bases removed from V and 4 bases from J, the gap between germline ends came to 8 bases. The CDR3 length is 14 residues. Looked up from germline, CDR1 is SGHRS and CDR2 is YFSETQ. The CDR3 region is CASSLDDSNQPQHF. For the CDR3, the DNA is TGCGCCAGCAGCTTGGACGACAGTAATCAGCCCCAGCATTTT.

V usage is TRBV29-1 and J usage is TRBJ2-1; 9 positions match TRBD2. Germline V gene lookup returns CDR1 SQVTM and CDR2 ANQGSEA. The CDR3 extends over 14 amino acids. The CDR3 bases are TGCACCTATAGAGCGGGGGGCTCCTACAATGAGCAGTTCTTC. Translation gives CTYRAGGSYNEQFF.

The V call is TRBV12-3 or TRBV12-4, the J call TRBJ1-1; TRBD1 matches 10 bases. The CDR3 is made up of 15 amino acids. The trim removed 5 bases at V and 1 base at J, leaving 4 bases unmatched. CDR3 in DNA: TGTGCCAGCAGTCCCGGGGACAGGGGGAACACTGAAGCTTTCTTT. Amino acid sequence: CASSPGDRGNTEAFF.

The CDR3: CASSVMGNTEAFF. CDR3 nucleotide sequence: TGTGCCAGCTCCGTGATGGGGAACACTGAAGCTTTCTTT. J is TRBJ1-1 and V is TRBV12-3 or TRBV12-4; no clear D. The CDR3 totals 13 residues. Trimming pared 8 bases from V and 1 base from J, leaving 11 bases between.

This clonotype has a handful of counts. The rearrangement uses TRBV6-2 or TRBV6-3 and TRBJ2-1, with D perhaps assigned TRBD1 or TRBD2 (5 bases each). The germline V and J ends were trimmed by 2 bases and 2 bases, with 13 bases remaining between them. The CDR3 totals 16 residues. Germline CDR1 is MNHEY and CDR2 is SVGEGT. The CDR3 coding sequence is TGTGCCAGCAGTTACGTACCCGGGACGACCTACAATGAGCAGTTCTTC. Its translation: CASSYVPGTTYNEQFF.

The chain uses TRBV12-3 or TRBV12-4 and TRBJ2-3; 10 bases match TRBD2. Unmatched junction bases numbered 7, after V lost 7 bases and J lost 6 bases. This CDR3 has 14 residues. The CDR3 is CASTNLAGDDTQYF. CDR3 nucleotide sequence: TGTGCCAGCACCAACCTAGCGGGAGACGATACGCAGTATTTT.

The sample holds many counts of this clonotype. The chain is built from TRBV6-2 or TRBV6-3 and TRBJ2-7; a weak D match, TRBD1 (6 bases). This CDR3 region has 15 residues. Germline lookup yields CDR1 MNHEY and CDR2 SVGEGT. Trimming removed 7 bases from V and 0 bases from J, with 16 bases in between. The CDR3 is CASTRQASHSYEQYF. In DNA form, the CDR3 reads TGTGCCAGCACCAGACAGGCTTCCCACTCCTACGAGCAGTACTTC.

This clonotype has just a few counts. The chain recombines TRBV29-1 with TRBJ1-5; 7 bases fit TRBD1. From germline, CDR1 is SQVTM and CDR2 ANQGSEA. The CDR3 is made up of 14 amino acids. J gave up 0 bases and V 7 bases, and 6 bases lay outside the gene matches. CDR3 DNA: TGCAGCGCCAGAGGGGACAGTAGCAATCAGCCCCAGCATTTT. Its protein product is CSARGDSSNQPQHF.

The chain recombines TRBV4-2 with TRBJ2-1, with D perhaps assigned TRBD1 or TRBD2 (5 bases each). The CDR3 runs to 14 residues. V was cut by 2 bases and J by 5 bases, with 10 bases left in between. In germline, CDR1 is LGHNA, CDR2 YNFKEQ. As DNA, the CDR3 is TGTGCCAGCAGCCAACGGGGCGTCGACAATGAGCAGTTCTTC. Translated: CASSQRGVDNEQFF.

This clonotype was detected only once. The CDR3 DNA reads TGCAGTGCTAGGGGGACTAGCGGGTTCTATGAGCAGTACTTC. Its protein is CSARGTSGFYEQYF. The rearrangement links TRBV20-1 to TRBJ2-7, with 12 nucleotides matching TRBD2. V was clipped by 3 bases and J by 7 bases; unmatched bases: 7. Germline V gives CDR1 DFQATT, CDR2 SNEGSKA (reference sequence). The CDR3 has 14 amino acids.

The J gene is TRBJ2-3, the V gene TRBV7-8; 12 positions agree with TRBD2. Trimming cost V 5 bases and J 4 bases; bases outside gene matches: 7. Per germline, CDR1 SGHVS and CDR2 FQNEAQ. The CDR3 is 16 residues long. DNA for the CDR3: TGTGCCAGCAGCGGAAGACTAGCGGGAGTCGCAGATACGCAGTATTTT. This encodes CASSGRLAGVADTQYF. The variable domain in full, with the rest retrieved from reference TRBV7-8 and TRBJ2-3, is GAGVSQSPRYKVAKRGQDVALRCDPISGHVSLFWYQQALGQGPEFLTYFQNEAQLDKSGLPSDRFFAERPEGSVSTLKIQRTQQEDSAVYLCASSGRLAGVADTQYFGPGTRLTVL.